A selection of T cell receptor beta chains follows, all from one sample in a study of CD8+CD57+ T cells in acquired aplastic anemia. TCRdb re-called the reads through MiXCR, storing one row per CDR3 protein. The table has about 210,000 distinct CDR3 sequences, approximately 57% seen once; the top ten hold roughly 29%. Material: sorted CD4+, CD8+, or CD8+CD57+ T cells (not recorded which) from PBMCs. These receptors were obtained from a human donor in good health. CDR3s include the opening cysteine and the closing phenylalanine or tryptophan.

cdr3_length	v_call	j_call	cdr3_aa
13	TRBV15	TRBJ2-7	CATSRGVGARSYF
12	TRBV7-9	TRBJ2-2	CASSQRPGELFF
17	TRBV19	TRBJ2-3	CASSISTSSGRTDTQYF
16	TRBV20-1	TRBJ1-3	CSARDPDWTSGNTIYF
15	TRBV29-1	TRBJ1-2	CSVEWVGAANYGYTF
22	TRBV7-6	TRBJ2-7	CASSLPSTVSQEGPISSYEQYF
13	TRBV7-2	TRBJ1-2	CASLRTGEGGYTF
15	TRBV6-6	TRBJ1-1	CASSNRDRGTSEAFF
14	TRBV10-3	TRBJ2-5	CAIRDGSAGETQYF
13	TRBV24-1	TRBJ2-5	CATSDPYQETQYF
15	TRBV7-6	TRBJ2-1	CASSHPGLAGDEQFF
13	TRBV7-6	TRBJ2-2	CATGAANTGELFF
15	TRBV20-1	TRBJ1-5	CSARDIALLNQPQHF
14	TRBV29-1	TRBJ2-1	CSVERATRGNEQFF
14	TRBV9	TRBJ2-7	CASSVGEGRYEQYF
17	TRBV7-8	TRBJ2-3	CASRRAQLTSGEDTQYF
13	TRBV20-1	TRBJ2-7	CSAKRGRPYEQYF
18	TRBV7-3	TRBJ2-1	CASSFELAGGGSYNEQFF
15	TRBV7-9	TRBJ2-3	CASRPKETSTDTQYF
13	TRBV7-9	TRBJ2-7	CASSPPQGHEQYF